A single sample gave rise to the 21 T cell receptor beta chains below, sequenced in a study of blood T cell repertoires in COVID-19. TCRdb keeps only in-frame clones here, not all; method: immunoSEQ multiplex PCR. Of around 130,000 clones listed, 60% to 85% are singletons. The sequenced material came from peripheral blood. All receptors come from a man aged 50 to 59 with acute or convalescent COVID-19.

The V call is TRBV7-2, the J call TRBJ2-3, with unresolved D. V lost 3 bases and J lost 1, with 8 bases in between. The CDR3 contains 14 residues. CDR1 and CDR2 from the germline V gene are SGHTA and FQGNSA. As DNA, the CDR3 is TGTGCCAGCAGCTTGTCTTCTCGCACAGATACGCAGTATTTT. Its protein product is CASSLSSRTDTQYF.

The chain has TRBV7-2 and TRBJ2-1; 12 nucleotides align to TRBD2. V lost 2 bases, J lost 3 bases, and 5 bases stayed unmatched. CDR1 and CDR2 from the germline V gene are SGHTA and FQGNSA. The CDR3 runs 17 residues. DNA of the CDR3: TGTGCCAGCAGCTTATACGCGACTAGCGGGGGCTACAATGAGCAGTTCTTC. It codes for CASSLYATSGGYNEQFF.

The J gene is TRBJ1-3, the V gene TRBV30; D remains unclear. The CDR3 totals 14 residues. Germline V lookup: CDR1 GTSNPN, CDR2 SVGIG (reference sequence). Trimming removed 6 bases from V and 0 bases from J, with 12 bases in between. As DNA, the CDR3 is TGTGCCTGTTCGAACAGTATCTCTGGAAACACCATATATTTT. It encodes CACSNSISGNTIYF.

The V call is TRBV5-1, the J call TRBJ1-2, with TRBD1 as a possible D gene (5 bases). The length of the CDR3 is 13 residues. Trimming removed 4 bases from V and 2 bases from J, with 9 bases in between. Looked up from germline, CDR1 is SGHRS and CDR2 is YFSETQ. CDR3 region: CASSLDINYGYTF. CDR3 in DNA: TGCGCCAGCAGCCTGGACATAAACTATGGCTACACCTTC.

This chain joins TRBV5-1 and TRBJ2-7; D is perhaps TRBD2 (5 bases). V was cut by 0 bases and J by 6 bases, with 19 bases left in between. CDR1 and CDR2 (germline): SGHRS, YFSETQ. CDR3 length: 16 residues. CDR3 sequence reads: CASSLAVSSIPGEQYF. CDR3 coding DNA: TGCGCCAGCAGCTTGGCCGTATCTAGCATCCCAGGCGAGCAGTACTTC.

This chain uses TRBV10-3 with TRBJ1-5; D is perhaps TRBD1 (6 bases). Trimming took 4 bases from V and 4 from J, leaving 11 bases between them. CDR3 size: 14 residues. The germline CDR1 and CDR2 sequences are ENHRY and SYGVKD. CDR3 in DNA: TGTGCCATCAGTGGGGGACAACCGAATCAGCCCCAGCATTTT. This codes for CAISGGQPNQPQHF.

The chain recombines TRBV5-6 with TRBJ2-6, with 9 bases fitting TRBD1. This CDR3 has 15 amino acids. After removal of 4 bases from V and 3 bases from J, the junction contained 2 bases not matched to a gene. Germline V gene data show CDR1 as SGHDT and CDR2 as YYEEEE. The CDR3 DNA reads TGTGCCAGCAGCCCGGGACAGGGTGGGGCCAACGTCCTGACTTTC. It specifies CASSPGQGGANVLTF.

The J gene is TRBJ1-4, the V gene TRBV6-5; D possibly corresponds to TRBD1 (5 bases). Germline CDR1 reads MNHEY; CDR2 reads SVGAGI. V lost 2 bases to trimming and J lost 3 bases, with 13 bases between them. This CDR3 comprises 16 residues. CDR3 sequence: CASSYSVGASNEKLFF. CDR3 DNA: TGTGCCAGCAGTTACAGTGTTGGGGCCTCTAATGAAAAACTGTTTTTT.

This clone was seen a few times. The chain combines TRBV2 with TRBJ1-2, with a tentative D call TRBD1 (5 bases). This CDR3 contains 13 residues. V lost 6 bases to trimming and J lost 2 bases, with 10 bases between them. Germline CDR1 reads SNHLY; CDR2 reads FYNNEI. The CDR3 loop is CASRGRGNYGYTF. The CDR3 region has the DNA TGTGCCAGCAGGGGCCGGGGGAACTATGGCTACACCTTC. The full variable domain, completed using reference TRBV2 and TRBJ1-2, is EPEVTQTPSHQVTQMGQEVILRCVPISNHLYFYWYRQILGQKVEFLVSFYNNEISEKSEIFDDQFSVERPDGSNFTLKIRSTKLEDSAMYFCASRGRGNYGYTFGSGTRLTVV.

The chain employs TRBV7-6 and TRBJ1-5; a possible D gene is TRBD1 (5 bases). This CDR3 comprises 13 residues. V gave up 1 base and J gave up 9 bases, with 10 bases separating them. Germline assignment: CDR1 SGHVS and CDR2 FNYEAQ. CDR3 protein: CASSLVAGGPQHF. The DNA of the CDR3 is TGTGCCAGCAGCTTAGTGGCGGGGGGGCCCCAGCATTTT.

V gene TRBV5-5 combines with J gene TRBJ2-5, with TRBD2 matching over 7 bases. Germline CDR1 is SGHKS and CDR2 is YYEKEE (reference sequence). J lost 1 base, V lost 1 base, and 10 bases had no gene match. The CDR3 is 17 residues long. Written as DNA, the CDR3 is TGTGCCAGCAGCTTGTACTCTTGGGGGACTATCCAAGAGACCCAGTACTTC. Translating it yields CASSLYSWGTIQETQYF.

The chain employs TRBV7-2 and TRBJ2-2; D is possibly TRBD1 (6 bases). V was shortened by 5 bases and J by 1 base, with 11 bases between the two germline ends. Germline CDR1 reads SGHTA; CDR2 reads FQGNSA. This CDR3 region has 15 residues. The CDR3 region has the DNA TGTGCCAGCAGCCAACTGACAGGGAACACCGGGGAGCTGTTTTTT. Translating gives CASSQLTGNTGELFF.

The CDR3 protein is CASSPGLSNTGELFF. The CDR3 DNA follows: TGTGCCAGCAGCCCCGGACTTTCGAACACCGGGGAGCTGTTTTTT. This chain uses TRBV11-2 with TRBJ2-2, with a tentative D call TRBD2 (5 bases). CDR3 length equals 15 residues. Trimming took 5 bases from V and 0 from J, leaving 10 bases between them. Germline V gene lookup returns CDR1 SGHAT and CDR2 FQNNGV.

The chain carries TRBV5-5 and TRBJ2-4, with 11 bases fitting TRBD2. This CDR3 has 14 amino acids. V shed 4 bases and J 5 bases; nucleotides not matched to a gene: 2. CDR1 and CDR2 (germline): SGHKS, YYEKEE (reference sequence). The CDR3 DNA reads TGTGCCAGCAGCCCGGGACTAGCGGAAAACATTCAGTACTTC. Translation: CASSPGLAENIQYF.

V is TRBV7-3 and J is TRBJ2-5, with D maybe TRBD2 (7 bases). The CDR3 has 15 amino acids. Germline V gives CDR1 SGHTA, CDR2 FQGTGA. The V and J ends lost 7 bases and 4 bases respectively, with 19 bases between them. The CDR3 loop reads CASTLGGGQGETQYF. DNA of the CDR3: TGTGCCAGCACGCTGGGAGGGGGGCAAGGAGAGACCCAGTACTTC.

The sample holds a few counts of this clone. This sequence joins TRBV6-4 and TRBJ1-2, with a tentative D call TRBD1 (6 bases). With 0 bases removed from V and 6 bases from J, the gap between germline ends came to 11 bases. The CDR3 is made up of 14 amino acids. The germline gives CDR1 MRHNA, CDR2 SNTAGT. The CDR3: CASSDSNRVDGYTF. The CDR3 bases are TGTGCCAGCAGTGACTCGAACAGGGTGGATGGCTACACCTTC.

The chain links TRBV6-1 to TRBJ2-1; D possibly corresponds to TRBD1 (6 bases). Trimming stripped 2 bases from V and 7 bases from J, with 21 bases between. Germline CDR1 MNHNS, CDR2 SASEGT. This CDR3 is 17 amino acids long. The CDR3 here is CASSERVTGPSWNEQFF. As DNA, the CDR3 is TGTGCCAGCAGTGAAAGAGTCACAGGGCCCTCGTGGAATGAGCAGTTCTTC.

A remark on this clone: The sample contains more than one DNA sequence encoding this CDR3. The chain uses TRBV19 and TRBJ2-2; the match to TRBD2 covers 8 bases. Germline V gene lookup returns CDR1 LNHDA and CDR2 SQIVND (reference sequence). V shed 3 bases, J shed 7 bases, and the junction held 4 bases outside the gene matches. The CDR3 spans 14 residues. The CDR3 DNA reads as TGTGCCAGTAGTATCGCGGGGGGCGGCGGGGAGCTGTTTTTT. This encodes CASSIAGGGGELFF.

The V call is TRBV2, the J call TRBJ1-6; D gene unclear. Trimming took off 6 bases at V and 8 bases at J, with 11 bases between the two ends. CDR3 length equals 13 residues. The germline V gene encodes CDR1 SNHLY and CDR2 FYNNEI. CDR3 residues: CASRPGRDSPLHF. CDR3 in DNA: TGTGCCAGCAGGCCCGGGAGGGATTCACCCCTCCACTTT.

The V gene is TRBV5-1, the J gene TRBJ1-5; tentatively, D is TRBD1 (5 bases). Germline CDR1 reads SGHRS; CDR2 reads YFSETQ. The V end was cut by 5 bases, the J end by 0 bases, with 15 bases between. The CDR3 contains 16 residues. This CDR3 reads CASRSGAADSNQPQHF. The DNA for the CDR3 is TGCGCCAGCAGAAGCGGGGCAGCAGATAGCAATCAGCCCCAGCATTTT. Together with reference TRBV5-1 and TRBJ1-5, the CDR3 gives the full variable domain: KAGVTQTPRYLIKTRGQQVTLSCSPISGHRSVSWYQQTPGQGLQFLFEYFSETQRNKGNFPGRFSGRQFSNSRSEMNVSTLELGDSALYLCASRSGAADSNQPQHFGDGTRLSIL.

The V and J genes are TRBV7-2 and TRBJ2-7, with TRBD2 as a possible D gene (5 bases). Germline CDR1 and CDR2: SGHTA and FQGNSA. CDR3 length: 14 amino acids. Trimming stripped 6 bases from V and 2 bases from J, with 14 bases between. For the CDR3, the DNA is TGTGCCAGCAGGCTAGCAATCGAAACCTACGAGCAGTACTTC. It codes for CASRLAIETYEQYF. Using reference TRBV7-2 and TRBJ2-7 for the parts outside the CDR3, the full variable domain is GAGVSQSPSNKVTEKGKDVELRCDPISGHTALYWYRQSLGQGLEFLIYFQGNSAPDKSGLPSDRFSAERTGGSVSTLTIQRTQQEDSAVYLCASRLAIETYEQYFGPGTRLTVT.